One and the same sample provided the 2 T cell receptor beta chains below, sequenced in a study of identical twins. MiXCR, applied by TCRdb to the 5' RACE reads, yields one record per CDR3 protein. The sample consists of hundreds of thousands of distinct CDR3 sequences, 6% to 6.5% of them appearing once. The sample consisted of naive T cells sorted from blood. These receptors all come from a man between 18 and 35 years old in good health.

V and J are TRBV5-1 and TRBJ2-2; possibly TRBD2 for D (5 bases). This CDR3 is built from 13 residues. V was shortened by 2 bases and J by 6 bases, with 8 bases between the two germline ends. Germline CDR1 SGHRS, CDR2 YFSETQ. Here the CDR3 reads CASSFEGAGELFF. The CDR3 nucleotides read TGCGCCAGCAGCTTTGAGGGTGCCGGGGAGCTGTTTTTT.

The chain has TRBV6-5 and TRBJ1-1; D ambiguous. With 5 bases removed from V and 0 bases from J, the gap between germline ends came to 13 bases. The germline gives CDR1 MNHEY, CDR2 SVGAGI. This CDR3 contains 15 residues. CDR3 DNA sequence: TGTGCCAGCAGTAACGACGGCGTTATGAACACTGAAGCTTTCTTT. It yields the protein CASSNDGVMNTEAFF.